The sequence of this T cell receptor beta chain was determined in a study of identical twins. Using its own MiXCR run on the 5' RACE reads, TCRdb lists one record per CDR3 protein. The sample lists roughly 280,000 distinct CDR3 sequences, roughly 10% occurring once. This clonotype occurred a few times. CDR1 is SGHVS, CDR2 FNYEAQ, per germline. The CDR3 has 16 residues. The V end lost 5 bases, the J end lost 5 bases, and 21 bases lay between the germline ends. These data were also reused for a study on yellow fever vaccine responses in identical twins.

The source material was CD8+ T cells sorted from blood. The rearrangement links TRBV7-6 to TRBJ1-1, with D possibly matching TRBD1 (6 bases). This TCR was recovered from a woman between 18 and 30 years old in good health. CDR3 in amino acids: CASSGGRGASNTEAFF. CDR3 nucleotide sequence: TGTGCCAGCAGCGGGGGCCGGGGCGCTTCAAATACTGAAGCTTTCTTT.